This TCR beta chain was retrieved from a study of cytomegalovirus exposure and HLA in healthy donors. General study findings and limits: Among TCR beta chains, those listed as cytomegalovirus-associated numbered around 180. Despite most TCR sequences being rare, some public TCRs occurred in many donors.

Vbeta (60) and Jbeta (13) primers were used in the PCR. Clones were read by immunoSEQ multiplex PCR, and TCRdb kept only the in-frame ones, dropping some. The sample yields approximately 140,000 clones, of which the top ten take up less than 3%. This CDR3 is built from 15 residues. The germline V gene encodes CDR1 SGHRS and CDR2 YFSETQ. The germline V and J ends were trimmed by 0 bases and 5 bases, with 11 bases remaining between them. To note about this clone: What it binds is not known.

This clonotype originated in a man in his forties or fifties in good health and CMV-seronegative. The gene calls are TRBV5-1 and TRBJ2-2; D might be TRBD2 (5 bases). The sequenced material came from PBMCs. The CDR3 loop is CASSLGGWRTGELFF. The CDR3 bases are TGCGCCAGCAGCTTGGGAGGGTGGAGAACCGGGGAGCTGTTTTTT.